These 16 T cell receptor beta chains were all obtained from the same sample, sequenced in a study of blood T cells in healthy people across ages. Primed by a sample-barcoded 5' primer and a J-beta primer mix, a second PCR proceeded for 7 to 11 cycles. TCRdb used MiXCR to reprocess the 5' RACE reads, holding one entry per CDR3 protein. This table holds fewer than 1,000,000 distinct CDR3 sequences, 46% found once. Sequencing was performed on blood. These receptors were collected from a man older than 75 in good health.

The gene calls are TRBV20-1 and TRBJ2-6, with D possibly TRBD2 on 5 matching bases. There are 14 residues in the CDR3. Germline V gene data show CDR1 as DFQATT and CDR2 as SNEGSKA (reference sequence). Trimming took 5 bases from V and 2 from J, leaving 10 bases between them. For the CDR3, the DNA is TGCAGTGCTGGCCGGGGTCCTGGGGCCAACGTCCTGACTTTC. Translation gives CSAGRGPGANVLTF.

This clonotype was seen more than once but under ten times. The genes are TRBV25-1 and TRBJ2-1; 7 nucleotides agree with TRBD2. CDR3 length: 15 amino acids. Germline loops: CDR1 MGHDK, CDR2 SYGVNS. J was trimmed by 6 bases and V by 1 base; bases with no gene match: 6. The CDR3 region is CASSESGGSGNEQFF. Here the CDR3 DNA reads TGTGCCAGCAGTGAATCGGGGGGTTCAGGCAATGAGCAGTTCTTC.

With regard to this clonotype: A much larger clone lies a single base off, so this may be a read error. The V gene is TRBV24-1, the J gene TRBJ2-5; 9 bases match TRBD2. The CDR3 totals 16 residues. The trim removed 5 bases at V and 11 bases at J, leaving 17 bases unmatched. CDR1 is KGHDR, CDR2 SFDVKD, per germline. The CDR3 loop is CATSASGLAGHNEQYF. In nucleotides, the CDR3 is TGTGCCACCAGTGCCTCGGGCCTAGCGGGGCACAATGAGCAGTACTTC.

This clonotype was found a few times. V and J are TRBV7-2 and TRBJ2-7; 15 bases match TRBD2. Germline assignment: CDR1 SGHTA and CDR2 FQGNSA. V lost 5 bases to trimming and J lost 6 bases; unmatched junction nucleotides: 2. This CDR3 is built from 14 residues. For the CDR3, the DNA is TGTGCCAGCAGCGCGGGACTAGCGGGAGGCGAGCAGTACTTC. Encoded protein: CASSAGLAGGEQYF.

The chain recombines TRBV20-1 with TRBJ2-1, with 9 bases matching TRBD2. CDR1 is DFQATT, CDR2 SNEGSKA, per germline (reference sequence). The CDR3 length is 16 residues. J was trimmed by 4 bases and V by 0 bases; bases with no gene match: 7. For the CDR3, the DNA is TGCAGTGCTAGAGATGCGGGGGGGCGGGGATACAATGAGCAGTTCTTC. Translated, it gives CSARDAGGRGYNEQFF.

The chain joins TRBV23-1 to TRBJ2-5, with D perhaps matching TRBD1 or TRBD2 (5 bases each). The J call could be wrong; TRBJ2-7 is a better fit for the DNA end. TRBV23-1 is assigned to the ORF class and has an uncertain function. This CDR3 is 14 amino acids long. CDR3: CASSQSRAGSEQYF. For the CDR3, the DNA is TGCGCCAGCAGTCAATCGAGGGCAGGGAGCGAGCAGTACTTC.

The chain recombines TRBV7-8 with TRBJ2-1; TRBD2 matches 7 bases. Germline V gene lookup returns CDR1 SGHVS and CDR2 FQNEAQ. CDR3 length: 17 residues. V shed 0 bases, J shed 0 bases, and the junction held 5 bases outside the gene matches. This chain's CDR3 is CASSLASGGSSYNEQFF. DNA for the CDR3: TGTGCCAGCAGCTTAGCATCGGGAGGCAGCTCCTACAATGAGCAGTTCTTC.

The V gene is TRBV12-3 or TRBV12-4, the J gene TRBJ1-4, with 7 positions matching TRBD1. J lost 11 bases, V lost 5 bases, and 5 bases had no gene match. This CDR3 comprises 12 residues. The chain's CDR3 is CASSQGQRKLFF. The CDR3 DNA sequence: TGTGCCAGCAGTCAGGGACAGAGGAAACTGTTTTTT.

This clonotype was recorded a few times. V is TRBV10-1 and J is TRBJ2-7, with 10 bases matching TRBD1. The CDR3 has 15 residues. Germline V gives CDR1 WNHNN, CDR2 SYGVQD (reference sequence). The trim removed 2 bases at V and 3 bases at J, leaving 4 bases unmatched. CDR3 protein: CASSERGQGVYEQYF. CDR3 nucleotide sequence: TGCGCCAGCAGTGAGCGTGGACAGGGGGTCTACGAGCAGTACTTC.

This clonotype was seen repeatedly, ten times or more. V and J are TRBV28 and TRBJ2-3; 9 bases align to TRBD2. V lost 2 bases and J lost 2; bases outside the gene matches: 5. This CDR3 contains 16 residues. CDR1 MDHEN and CDR2 SYDVKM come from the germline V gene. In nucleotides, the CDR3 is TGTGCCAGCAGTTTAACGGCTAGCGGGACCACAGATACGCAGTATTTT. Its protein product is CASSLTASGTTDTQYF.

The J gene is TRBJ2-7, the V gene TRBV24-1, with D perhaps matching TRBD1 (6 bases). The germline V and J ends were trimmed by 5 bases and 2 bases, with 15 bases remaining between them. Germline CDR1 KGHDR, CDR2 SFDVKD. CDR3 length equals 15 residues. The CDR3 sequence: CATSAGTPPTYEQYF. The CDR3 DNA sequence: TGTGCCACCAGTGCCGGGACACCTCCTACCTACGAGCAGTACTTC.

This clonotype was recorded once. The rearrangement links TRBV6-2 or TRBV6-3 to TRBJ2-5; 10 bases are a match to TRBD2. V shed 2 bases and J 11 bases; nucleotides not matched to a gene: 17. Germline V gives CDR1 MNHEY, CDR2 SVGEGT. The CDR3 sequence is 17 residues long. Here the CDR3 reads CASSYMRGLAGANEQYF. The CDR3 DNA sequence: TGTGCCAGCAGTTACATGAGGGGTCTAGCGGGAGCCAATGAGCAGTACTTC.

This clonotype was seen only a few times. This sequence joins TRBV12-3 or TRBV12-4 and TRBJ2-7; 7 nucleotides align to TRBD1. The CDR3 sequence is 14 residues long. The V gene end was trimmed by 5 bases and the J gene end by 2 bases; junction bases not matched to a gene: 6. As DNA, the CDR3 is TGTGCCAGCAGTCAGGACAGGCCTACCTACGAGCAGTACTTC. Translating gives CASSQDRPTYEQYF.

As regards this clonotype: This may stem from a read error, because a much larger clone lies one nucleotide away. This chain connects TRBV10-3 to TRBJ2-7; D is unresolved. The V gene's germline CDR1 is ENHRY and CDR2 SYGVKD. The CDR3 is 12 amino acids. CDR3 protein: CTISIGGNEQYF. CDR3 in DNA: TGTACCATCAGCATCGGTGGTAACGAGCAGTACTTC.

This chain uses TRBV20-1 with TRBJ1-2; 8 bases are a match to TRBD1. V trimming: 1 base; J trimming: 6 bases; junction bases outside the gene matches: 10. Germline assignment: CDR1 DFQATT and CDR2 SNEGSKA (reference sequence). The CDR3 sequence is 15 residues long. The CDR3 DNA follows: TGCAGTGCTAGAGGCCCCCCGGACAGGGCCGATGGCTACACCTTC. Its protein is CSARGPPDRADGYTF.

This clonotype was seen only a few times. This chain connects TRBV5-1 to TRBJ2-7; 8 bases are shared with TRBD2. V trimming: 3 bases; J trimming: 2 bases; junction bases outside the gene matches: 10. Germline V CDR1 and CDR2: SGHRS, YFSETQ. The CDR3 loop spans 16 amino acids. The CDR3 DNA reads TGCGCCAGCAGCTCTCAAGACAGCGGGGGAACCTACGAGCAGTACTTC. It translates to CASSSQDSGGTYEQYF.